Sequencing of this TCR beta chain was carried out in a study of glioma-infiltrating T cells. Only a few counts were recorded for this clonotype. Its antigen is still unknown. There are 14 residues in the CDR3. Trimming shortened V by 2 bases and J by 7 bases, and 15 bases separated the two germline ends. Germline CDR1 is SGDLS and CDR2 is YYNGEE. General observations from the study: Tissue-blood divergence was below expectation in non-neoplastic patients, above in gliomas. Very few CDR3 sequences were shared between tissue and blood.

Amplification of TCR alpha and beta CDR3 regions from RNA used iRepertoire nested multiplex PCR. One-step reverse transcription and amplification started from about 100-400 ng of tissue mRNA or PBMC total RNA. A single record per CDR3 protein comes from TCRdb applying MiXCR to the multiplex PCR reads. This sample yields 110,000 or so distinct CDR3 sequences, of which approximately 26% are seen a single time; 35% belongs to the top ten. This TCR was sampled from a human donor with low-grade glioma or glioblastoma, undergoing nonglioma brain surgery, or in good health (not recorded which). The sequencing input was glioma tissue, nonneoplastic brain tissue, or PBMCs (not recorded which). V and J are TRBV9 and TRBJ1-1, with a tentative D call TRBD1 (5 bases). CDR3 DNA sequence: TGTGCCAGCAGCGTCAGGGACCTTGGCGGTGAAGCTTTCTTT. Residues: CASSVRDLGGEAFF.